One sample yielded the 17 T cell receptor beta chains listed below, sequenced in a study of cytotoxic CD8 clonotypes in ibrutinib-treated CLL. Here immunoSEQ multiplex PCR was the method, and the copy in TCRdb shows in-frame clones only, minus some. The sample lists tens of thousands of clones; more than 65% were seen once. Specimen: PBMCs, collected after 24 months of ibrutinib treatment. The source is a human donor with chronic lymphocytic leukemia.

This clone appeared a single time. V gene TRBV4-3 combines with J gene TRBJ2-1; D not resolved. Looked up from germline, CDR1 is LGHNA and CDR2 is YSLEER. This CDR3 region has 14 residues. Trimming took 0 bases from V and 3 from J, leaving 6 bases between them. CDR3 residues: CASSQDPYYNEQFF. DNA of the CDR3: TGCGCCAGCAGCCAAGATCCCTACTACAATGAGCAGTTCTTC.

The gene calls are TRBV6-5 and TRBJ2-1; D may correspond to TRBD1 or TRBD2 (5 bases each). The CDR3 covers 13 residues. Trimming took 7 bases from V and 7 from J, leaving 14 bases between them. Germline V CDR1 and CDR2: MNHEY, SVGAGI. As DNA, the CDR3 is TGTGCCAGCATTCCCCCCGGGGCTAATGAGCAGTTCTTC. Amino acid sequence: CASIPPGANEQFF.

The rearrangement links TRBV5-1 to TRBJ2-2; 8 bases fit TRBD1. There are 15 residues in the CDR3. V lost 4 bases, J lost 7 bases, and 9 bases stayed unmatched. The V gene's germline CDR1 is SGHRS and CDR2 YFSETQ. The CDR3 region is CASSPATGVGGELFF. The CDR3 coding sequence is TGCGCCAGCAGCCCGGCGACAGGGGTTGGCGGGGAGCTGTTTTTT.

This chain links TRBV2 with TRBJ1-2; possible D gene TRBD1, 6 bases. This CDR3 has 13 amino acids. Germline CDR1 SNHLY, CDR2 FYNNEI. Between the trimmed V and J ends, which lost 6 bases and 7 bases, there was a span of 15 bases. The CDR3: CASSGDTGPGYTF. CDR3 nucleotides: TGTGCCAGCAGCGGAGATACAGGGCCTGGCTACACCTTC.

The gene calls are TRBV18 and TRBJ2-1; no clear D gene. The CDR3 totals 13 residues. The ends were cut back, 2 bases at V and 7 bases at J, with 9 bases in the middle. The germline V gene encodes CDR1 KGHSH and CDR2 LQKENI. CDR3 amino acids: CASSPIMDNEQFF. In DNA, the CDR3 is TGTGCCAGCTCACCAATTATGGATAATGAGCAGTTCTTC.

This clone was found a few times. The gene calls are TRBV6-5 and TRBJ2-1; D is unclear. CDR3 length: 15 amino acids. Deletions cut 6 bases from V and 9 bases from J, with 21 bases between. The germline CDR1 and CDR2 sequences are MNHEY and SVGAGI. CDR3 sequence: CASSPLVGDYIEQFF. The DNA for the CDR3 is TGTGCCAGCAGCCCTTTGGTGGGCGATTATATTGAGCAGTTCTTC.

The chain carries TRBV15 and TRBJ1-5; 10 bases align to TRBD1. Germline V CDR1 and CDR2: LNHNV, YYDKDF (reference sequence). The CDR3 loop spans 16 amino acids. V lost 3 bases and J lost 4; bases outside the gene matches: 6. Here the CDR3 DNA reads TGTGCCACCAGCAGCGGGACAGGGGCAGGAAATCAGCCCCAGCATTTT. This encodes CATSSGTGAGNQPQHF.

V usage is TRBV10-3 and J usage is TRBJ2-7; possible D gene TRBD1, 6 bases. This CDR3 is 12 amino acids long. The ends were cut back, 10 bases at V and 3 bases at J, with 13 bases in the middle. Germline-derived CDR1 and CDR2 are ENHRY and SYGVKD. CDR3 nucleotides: TGTGCCAAACGGGACAACAGCTACGAGCAGTACTTC. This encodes CAKRDNSYEQYF.

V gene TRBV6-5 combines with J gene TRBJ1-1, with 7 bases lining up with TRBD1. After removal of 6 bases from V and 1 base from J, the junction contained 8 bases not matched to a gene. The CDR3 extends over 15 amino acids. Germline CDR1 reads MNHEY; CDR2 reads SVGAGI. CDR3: CASRPPGGANTEAFF. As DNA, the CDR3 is TGTGCCAGCAGACCTCCAGGGGGGGCGAACACTGAAGCTTTCTTT.

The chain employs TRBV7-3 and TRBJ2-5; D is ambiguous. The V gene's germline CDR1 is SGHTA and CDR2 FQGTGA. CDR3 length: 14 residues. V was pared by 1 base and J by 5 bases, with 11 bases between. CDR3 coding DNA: TGTGCCAGCAGCTTAAGCTATGATCAGGAGACCCAGTACTTC. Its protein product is CASSLSYDQETQYF.

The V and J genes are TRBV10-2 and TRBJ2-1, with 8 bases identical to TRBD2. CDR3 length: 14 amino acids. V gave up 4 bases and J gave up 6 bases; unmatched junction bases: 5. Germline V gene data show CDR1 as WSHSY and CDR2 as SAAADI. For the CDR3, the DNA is TGCGCCAGCAGTGCGGGGGGGCCTGGCAATGAGCAGTTCTTC. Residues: CASSAGGPGNEQFF.

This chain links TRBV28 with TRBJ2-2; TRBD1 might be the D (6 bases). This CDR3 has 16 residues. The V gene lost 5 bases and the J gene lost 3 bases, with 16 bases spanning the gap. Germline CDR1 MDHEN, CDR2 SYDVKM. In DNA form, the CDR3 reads TGTGCCAGCAGTCCGTCGACAGGACCGTACACCGGGGAGCTGTTTTTT. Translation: CASSPSTGPYTGELFF.

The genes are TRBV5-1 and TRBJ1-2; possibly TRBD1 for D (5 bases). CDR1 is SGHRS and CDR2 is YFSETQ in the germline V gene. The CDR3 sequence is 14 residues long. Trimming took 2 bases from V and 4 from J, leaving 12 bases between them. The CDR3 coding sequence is TGCGCCAGCAGCTTCCCCGCCCAGGGCTATGGCTACACCTTC. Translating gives CASSFPAQGYGYTF.

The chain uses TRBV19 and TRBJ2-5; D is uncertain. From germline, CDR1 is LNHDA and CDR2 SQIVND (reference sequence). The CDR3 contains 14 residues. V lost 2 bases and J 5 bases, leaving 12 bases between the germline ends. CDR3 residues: CASSIRRPMETQYF. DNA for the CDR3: TGTGCCAGTAGTATAAGGCGACCGATGGAGACCCAGTACTTC.

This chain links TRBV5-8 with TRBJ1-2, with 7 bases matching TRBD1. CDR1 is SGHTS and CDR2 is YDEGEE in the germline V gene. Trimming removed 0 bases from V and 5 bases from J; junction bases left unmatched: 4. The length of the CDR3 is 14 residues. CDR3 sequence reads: CASSLGQGRYGYTF. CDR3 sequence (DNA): TGTGCCAGCAGCTTGGGACAGGGCCGGTATGGCTACACCTTC.

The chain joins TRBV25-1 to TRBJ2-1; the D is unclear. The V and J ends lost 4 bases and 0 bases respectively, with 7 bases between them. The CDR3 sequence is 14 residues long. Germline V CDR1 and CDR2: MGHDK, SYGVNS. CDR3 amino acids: CASSGFSSYNEQFF. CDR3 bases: TGTGCCAGCAGTGGATTTAGCTCCTACAATGAGCAGTTCTTC.

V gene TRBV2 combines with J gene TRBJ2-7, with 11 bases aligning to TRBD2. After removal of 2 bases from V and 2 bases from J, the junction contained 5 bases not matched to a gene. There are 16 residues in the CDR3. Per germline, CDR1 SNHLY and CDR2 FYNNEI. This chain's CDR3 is CASSEIAGGITYEQYF. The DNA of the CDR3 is TGTGCCAGCAGTGAAATAGCGGGGGGGATAACCTACGAGCAGTACTTC.